This T cell receptor (beta chain) derives from a study of blood T cell repertoires in COVID-19. Turning to the study itself: The samples span acute and convalescent COVID-19 from the United States, Italy and Spain. Nucleic acid was either cDNA or gDNA, and it came from T cells, B-cell-depleted T cells, or PBMCs.

This clone was recorded once. Study processing details: Amplification of reference gene primers was used by the study to estimate nucleated cell counts. Data came from immunoSEQ multiplex PCR; TCRdb stores just in-frame clones and leaves some out. That table furnishes V, J and clone size, whereas the DNA furnished D and trimming. The sample consists of 390,000 or so clones, roughly 88% of them appearing once. The receptor was isolated from a woman in her 30s with active or convalescent COVID-19. Sequencing input: peripheral blood.

This CDR3 is CASSLEGTSGIDEQFF. The CDR3 DNA sequence: TGCGCCAGCAGCTTGGAGGGGACTAGCGGGATTGATGAGCAGTTCTTC. This sequence joins TRBV5-1 and TRBJ2-1, with TRBD2 matching 13 bases. V was clipped by 0 bases and J by 8 bases; unmatched bases: 5. There are 16 residues in the CDR3. Germline-derived CDR1 and CDR2 are SGHRS and YFSETQ.